What follows is one TCR beta chain and its context. The data derive from a study of Tregs in tolerant kidney transplant recipients. The table came from immunoSEQ multiplex PCR; TCRdb's copy has only in-frame clones and leaves some out. The sample carries about 100,000 clones, 90% recorded once. Sequencing was performed on CD4+ T cells from blood, taken before the transplant. This receptor was identified in a human donor who received a combined kidney and bone marrow transplant.

This CDR3 is CASSEAAGGETQYF. The DNA of the CDR3 is TGTGCCAGCAGTGAAGCGGCGGGTGGAGAGACCCAGTACTTC. The chain is built from TRBV6-1 and TRBJ2-5, with D possibly TRBD2 on 5 matching bases. V was pared by 0 bases and J by 4 bases, with 9 bases between. The CDR3 is 14 amino acids. Germline V lookup: CDR1 MNHNS, CDR2 SASEGT.